Below are 29 T cell receptor beta chains sequenced from a single sample in a study of shared clonotypes between healthy human individuals. Here immunoSEQ multiplex PCR was the method, and the copy in TCRdb shows in-frame clones only, minus some. The sample shows approximately 2.5 million clones, approximately 90% of them seen only once. Sequencing used naive CD4+ T cells sorted from blood. The subset denotes: CD45RA+ positively selected. The origin of the receptors is a man between 18 and 35 years old in good health.

The V call is TRBV7-2, the J call TRBJ1-1; D ambiguous. Germline CDR1 is SGHTA and CDR2 is FQGNSA. The CDR3 length is 14 residues. Trimming pared 1 base from V and 1 base from J, leaving 7 bases between. CDR3 residues: CASSLVAENTEAFF. The CDR3 nucleotides are TGTGCCAGCAGCTTAGTGGCAGAGAACACTGAAGCTTTCTTT.

In DNA form, the CDR3 reads TGCGCCAGCAGCAGGGGATCAGGGGGTAATCAGCCCCAGCATTTT. Encoded protein: CASSRGSGGNQPQHF. The J gene is TRBJ1-5, the V gene TRBV5-1; 7 bases map to TRBD1. Germline V gene data show CDR1 as SGHRS and CDR2 as YFSETQ. J was trimmed by 4 bases and V by 4 bases; bases with no gene match: 8. The CDR3 has 15 amino acids.

The chain combines TRBV6-5 with TRBJ1-3; D is unclear. CDR3 length equals 15 residues. The germline gives CDR1 MNHEY, CDR2 SVGAGI. The V end was cut by 0 bases, the J end by 2 bases, with 8 bases between. The CDR3 DNA reads as TGTGCCAGCAGTTACTCTGCTTTTGCTGGAAACACCATATATTTT. It translates to CASSYSAFAGNTIYF.

The chain carries TRBV7-2 and TRBJ2-7, with 8 bases lining up with TRBD1. The CDR3 runs to 11 residues. The trim removed 8 bases at V and 6 bases at J, leaving 3 bases unmatched. Germline-derived CDR1 and CDR2 are SGHTA and FQGNSA. CDR3 coding DNA: TGTGCCAGCCTACAGGGGGGCGAGCAGTACTTC. Its translation is CASLQGGEQYF.

The chain employs TRBV5-1 and TRBJ2-3, with D tentatively TRBD2 (6 bases). V dropped 0 bases and J dropped 0 bases, with 11 bases sitting between them. The CDR3 has 16 amino acids. Looked up from germline, CDR1 is SGHRS and CDR2 is YFSETQ. The CDR3 loop reads CASSLVGTPSTDTQYF. The CDR3 DNA reads TGCGCCAGCAGCTTGGTTGGGACTCCTAGCACAGATACGCAGTATTTT.

This chain uses TRBV9 with TRBJ1-4, with 7 bases fitting TRBD1. Unmatched junction bases numbered 7, after V lost 5 bases and J lost 3 bases. Germline V gene data show CDR1 as SGDLS and CDR2 as YYNGEE. The CDR3 is 15 amino acids. The CDR3 is CASSPGQEPNEKLFF. CDR3 bases: TGTGCCAGCAGTCCCGGACAGGAGCCTAATGAAAAACTGTTTTTT.

The chain links TRBV9 to TRBJ2-3; 13 bases map to TRBD2. The germline CDR1 and CDR2 sequences are SGDLS and YYNGEE. Losses at the gene ends were 0 bases for V and 4 bases for J; bases not matched to a gene: 2. This CDR3 region has 16 residues. The CDR3 DNA reads as TGTGCCAGCAGCGTAGGGACTAGCGGGAGCTCAGATACGCAGTATTTT. It yields the protein CASSVGTSGSSDTQYF.

This sequence joins TRBV29-1 and TRBJ1-2, with a tentative D call TRBD1 (5 bases). The CDR3 has 13 amino acids. Trimming removed 4 bases from V and 4 bases from J, with 13 bases in between. In germline, CDR1 is SQVTM, CDR2 ANQGSEA. The DNA of the CDR3 is TGCAGCGTTGGCCAGGGTTTAGGCTATGGCTACACCTTC. It codes for CSVGQGLGYGYTF.

The chain couples TRBV2 to TRBJ1-5, with D tentatively TRBD1 (5 bases). The CDR3 has 12 residues. CDR1 is SNHLY, CDR2 FYNNEI, per germline. The ends were cut back, 10 bases at V and 6 bases at J, with 13 bases in the middle. CDR3 loop: CATRGVGQPQHF. DNA of the CDR3: TGTGCCACCAGAGGGGTCGGTCAGCCCCAGCATTTT.

V usage is TRBV18 and J usage is TRBJ2-6; the D gene is possibly TRBD2 (6 bases). Trimming took 2 bases from V and 2 from J, leaving 16 bases between them. Looked up from germline, CDR1 is KGHSH and CDR2 is LQKENI. CDR3 size: 18 residues. The CDR3 is CASSPMRGPSAGANVLTF. CDR3 coding DNA: TGTGCCAGCTCACCAATGCGGGGACCATCGGCTGGGGCCAACGTCCTGACTTTC.

V and J are TRBV30 and TRBJ2-5; weak D call: TRBD2 (6 bases). The closer fit of TRBJ2-7 to the DNA end suggests the J call may be wrong. This CDR3 spans 15 amino acids. The germline gives CDR1 GTSNPN, CDR2 SVGIG (reference sequence). The CDR3 region is CAWTKPELAADEQYF. In DNA form, the CDR3 reads TGTGCCTGGACAAAACCAGAACTAGCCGCCGACGAGCAGTACTTC.

The chain recombines TRBV11-2 with TRBJ2-7; 7 nucleotides match TRBD1. V gave up 3 bases and J gave up 6 bases; unmatched junction bases: 8. The CDR3 sequence is 14 residues long. CDR1 and CDR2 from the germline V gene are SGHAT and FQNNGV. The CDR3 reads CASSLSTGISEQYF. The CDR3 DNA reads TGTGCCAGCAGCTTGTCGACAGGGATCTCCGAGCAGTACTTC.

The gene calls are TRBV7-8 and TRBJ1-3, with TRBD1 matching 7 bases. CDR1 is SGHVS and CDR2 is FQNEAQ in the germline V gene. V shed 1 base, J shed 1 base, and the junction held 4 bases outside the gene matches. CDR3 length: 16 residues. The CDR3 protein is CASSLVGGNSGNTIYF. CDR3 nucleotide sequence: TGTGCCAGCAGCTTAGTAGGGGGCAATTCTGGAAACACCATATATTTT. The full variable domain, rest sourced from reference TRBV7-8 and TRBJ1-3, is GAGVSQSPRYKVAKRGQDVALRCDPISGHVSLFWYQQALGQGPEFLTYFQNEAQLDKSGLPSDRFFAERPEGSVSTLKIQRTQQEDSAVYLCASSLVGGNSGNTIYFGEGSWLTVV.

As to this clone: This sample includes further DNA sequences coding for the same CDR3. This CDR3 reads CASSYAGFMNTEAFF. The CDR3 nucleotides are TGTGCCAGCAGTTACGCGGGTTTCATGAACACTGAAGCTTTCTTT. The V and J genes are TRBV6-5 and TRBJ1-1; D is unclear. Germline V CDR1 and CDR2: MNHEY, SVGAGI. V shed 2 bases and J shed 0 bases, with 10 bases lying between them. This CDR3 spans 15 amino acids.

The V call is TRBV15, the J call TRBJ2-1; D is undetermined. The CDR3 has 15 amino acids. Germline lookup yields CDR1 LNHNV and CDR2 YYDKDF (reference sequence). V was trimmed by 1 base and J by 3 bases, leaving 10 bases between them. CDR3 sequence reads: CATSRVRSLYNEQFF. The CDR3 bases are TGTGCCACCAGCAGAGTGAGAAGCCTCTACAATGAGCAGTTCTTC.

The rearrangement uses TRBV23-1 and TRBJ2-7, with 11 bases that match TRBD1. TRBV23-1 is filed as an ORF, its function uncertain. The CDR3 contains 17 residues. V was pared by 4 bases and J by 2 bases, with 10 bases of the junction left unmatched. The CDR3 DNA sequence: TGCGCCAGCAGTCGGGACTCCGGGACAGGGGGGACCTACGAGCAGTACTTC. Amino acids: CASSRDSGTGGTYEQYF.

The CDR3 nucleotides are TGTGCCAGCACCAACCTTTTTTTCTTAGGCGGCTACACCTTC. This encodes CASTNLFFLGGYTF. This chain connects TRBV6-1 to TRBJ1-2; D gene unclear. This CDR3 contains 14 residues. Germline V CDR1 and CDR2: MNHNS, SASEGT. Trimming stripped 7 bases from V and 8 bases from J, with 20 bases between.

In nucleotides, the CDR3 is TGTGCCTGGAAGGGACCGGCCTACGAGCAGTACTTC. The encoded protein is CAWKGPAYEQYF. This chain joins TRBV30 and TRBJ2-7; possibly TRBD1 or TRBD2 for D (5 bases each). CDR1 and CDR2 from the germline V gene are GTSNPN and SVGIG (reference sequence). The CDR3 length is 12 residues. Trimming stripped 4 bases from V and 2 bases from J, with 9 bases between.

The rearrangement joins TRBV7-9 to TRBJ2-2; D not certain. Germline V gives CDR1 SEHNR, CDR2 FQNEAQ (reference sequence). The CDR3 is made up of 15 amino acids. Trimming removed 0 bases from V and 6 bases from J, with 11 bases in between. CDR3 region: CASSLAIVGSGELFF. The CDR3 DNA follows: TGTGCCAGCAGCTTAGCGATCGTGGGGTCCGGGGAGCTGTTTTTT.

Note on this clone: Other DNA sequences in the same sample also yield this CDR3. V gene TRBV5-1 combines with J gene TRBJ1-5; 10 nucleotides line up with TRBD1. V dropped 3 bases and J dropped 5; count of bases not matched to a gene: 2. Germline loops: CDR1 SGHRS, CDR2 YFSETQ. CDR3 length: 14 residues. The CDR3 DNA is TGCGCCAGCAGCTCGACAGGGGGCGATCAGCCCCAGCATTTT. It is translated as CASSSTGGDQPQHF.

This clone occurred once. The genes are TRBV5-6 and TRBJ2-7; TRBD1 agrees at 8 bases. The V segment lost 4 bases and the J segment 2 bases; nucleotides outside the gene matches: 5. The germline V gene has CDR1 SGHDT and CDR2 YYEEEE. The CDR3 loop spans 14 amino acids. CDR3 residues: CASSPPGGTYEQYF. CDR3 nucleotide sequence: TGTGCCAGCAGCCCCCCAGGGGGCACCTACGAGCAGTACTTC.

The chain carries TRBV5-1 and TRBJ2-2, with 7 positions matching TRBD2. The CDR3 sequence is 16 residues long. V shed 4 bases and J 2 bases; nucleotides not matched to a gene: 8. In germline, CDR1 is SGHRS, CDR2 YFSETQ. CDR3 sequence reads: CASSAASGLNTGELFF. The DNA for the CDR3 is TGCGCCAGCAGCGCCGCTAGCGGCCTTAACACCGGGGAGCTGTTTTTT.

The CDR3 DNA reads as TGTGCCAGCATCCCAGCAGGGCCCTTGCACACTGAAGCTTTCTTT. Encoded protein: CASIPAGPLHTEAFF. The rearrangement uses TRBV6-1 and TRBJ1-1, with a weak D call TRBD1 (5 bases). The CDR3 covers 15 residues. The germline V gene has CDR1 MNHNS and CDR2 SASEGT. With 7 bases removed from V and 3 bases from J, the gap between germline ends came to 18 bases.

The chain couples TRBV7-9 to TRBJ2-3; no clear D. This CDR3 contains 15 residues. CDR1 SEHNR and CDR2 FQNEAQ come from the germline V gene (reference sequence). The V end was cut by 1 base, the J end by 4 bases, with 12 bases between. CDR3 coding DNA: TGTGCCAGCAGCTTAGAAGCGTTGGGGTCAGATACGCAGTATTTT. This translates into CASSLEALGSDTQYF.

The gene calls are TRBV30 and TRBJ1-3, with D maybe TRBD1 (6 bases). From germline, CDR1 is GTSNPN and CDR2 SVGIG (reference sequence). The CDR3 is made up of 15 amino acids. The V gene lost 4 bases and the J gene lost 3 bases, with 16 bases spanning the gap. The CDR3 is CAWTQQGFFGNTIYF. The CDR3 bases are TGTGCCTGGACCCAACAGGGATTCTTTGGAAACACCATATATTTT.

This rearrangement joins TRBV5-4 to TRBJ1-1; the D gene is possibly TRBD1 (5 bases). The CDR3 runs to 14 residues. V lost 2 bases and J lost 7, with 15 bases in between. Germline CDR1 and CDR2: SGHNT and YYREEE (reference sequence). Here the CDR3 DNA reads TGTGCCAGCAGCTTCCAAGGGACCCCCTTTGAAGCTTTCTTT. It is translated as CASSFQGTPFEAFF.

The table lists this clone with a count of one. J is TRBJ2-7 and V is TRBV5-1; TRBD1 or TRBD2 may be the D gene (5 bases each). This CDR3 is built from 19 residues. The V gene lost 3 bases and the J gene lost 1 base, with 26 bases spanning the gap. CDR1 is SGHRS, CDR2 YFSETQ, per germline. The CDR3 is CASSSESFPGPQVSYEQYF. Here the CDR3 DNA reads TGCGCCAGCAGCTCCGAGTCGTTTCCGGGGCCTCAAGTTTCCTACGAGCAGTACTTC.

The chain combines TRBV6-4 with TRBJ2-7; TRBD2 aligns across 12 bases. The junction had 23 bases not matched to a gene; V was cut back by 0 bases and J by 2 bases. CDR3 size: 23 residues. CDR1 is MRHNA, CDR2 SNTAGT, per germline. The CDR3 nucleotides read TGTGCCAGCAGTGACTCTTTGAGACTAGCGGGAGTTTTGGGGGTCCAGGTAGCCTACGAGCAGTACTTC. It encodes CASSDSLRLAGVLGVQVAYEQYF.

The rearrangement links TRBV5-1 to TRBJ1-4; D remains ambiguous. This CDR3 comprises 15 residues. Germline V gives CDR1 SGHRS, CDR2 YFSETQ. V lost 6 bases, J lost 1 base, and 13 bases lay in between. CDR3 sequence reads: CASTPSRLTNEKLFF. The CDR3 coding sequence is TGCGCCAGCACCCCATCGAGGTTAACTAATGAAAAACTGTTTTTT.